This TCR beta chain was captured in a study of molecular identifiers for immune sequencing clone quantification. This clonotype was counted many times. In preparing bulk TCR libraries, previously described methods and listed TCR primers were used. Via MiXCR, TCRdb re-called the PCR reads, giving one row per CDR3 protein. The sample has some 59,000 distinct CDR3 sequences, less than 25% seen once; the top ten hold over 1.5%. Germline-derived CDR1 and CDR2 are MNHEY and SVGEGT. The V and J ends lost 6 bases and 5 bases respectively, with 8 bases between them. The CDR3 runs to 11 residues. This sequence was found in a human donor in good health. Some libraries in this study had Jurkat cell RNA spiked in. The sample consisted of naive CD8+ T cells from blood, with Jurkat cell RNA spiked in. Stated subset: FACS-sorted CD8+CD4-CCR7+CD45RA+ naive T cells. J is TRBJ2-7 and V is TRBV6-2 or TRBV6-3, with D perhaps TRBD2 (5 bases). This CDR3 is CASSEGHEQYF. For the CDR3, the DNA is TGTGCCAGCAGCGAGGGCCACGAGCAGTACTTC.